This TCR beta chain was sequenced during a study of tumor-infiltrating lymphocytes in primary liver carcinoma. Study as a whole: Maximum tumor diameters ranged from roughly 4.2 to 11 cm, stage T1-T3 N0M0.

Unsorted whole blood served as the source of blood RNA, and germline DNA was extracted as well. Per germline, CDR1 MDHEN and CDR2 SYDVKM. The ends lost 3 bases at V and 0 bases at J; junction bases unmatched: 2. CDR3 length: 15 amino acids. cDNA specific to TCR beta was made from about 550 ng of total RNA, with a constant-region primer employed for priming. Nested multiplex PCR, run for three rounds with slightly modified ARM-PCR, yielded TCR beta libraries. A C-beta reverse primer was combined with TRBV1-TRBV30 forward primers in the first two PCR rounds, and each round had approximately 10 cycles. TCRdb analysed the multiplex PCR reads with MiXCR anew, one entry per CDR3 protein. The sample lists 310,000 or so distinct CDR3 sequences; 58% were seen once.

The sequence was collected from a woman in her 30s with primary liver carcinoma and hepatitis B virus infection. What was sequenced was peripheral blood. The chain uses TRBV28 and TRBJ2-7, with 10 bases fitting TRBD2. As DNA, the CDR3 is TGTGCCAGCAGTTTTCTAGCGGGAGTCTCCTACGAGCAGTACTTC. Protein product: CASSFLAGVSYEQYF.